A selection of T cell receptor beta chains follows, all from one sample in a study of T cells in Graves' hyperthyroidism and ophthalmopathy. TCRdb independently ran MiXCR on the multiplex PCR reads; one entry per CDR3 protein. Seen here are about 410,000 distinct CDR3 sequences, roughly 14% observed once, and the top ten hold about 13%. Sequenced: blood. These receptor sequences come from a man younger than 30 with Graves' ophthalmopathy. Both conserved end residues are part of each CDR3. The D gene is left open where the match is weak. Clone size, where shown, is once, few, many, or a class for clones that have expanded.

TRBJ1-1 | TRBV6-5 | many | - | CASSYTATRGNTEAFF | TGTGCCAGCAGTTACACGGCGACGAGGGGGAACACTGAAGCTTTCTTT
TRBJ1-1 | TRBV12-3/TRBV12-4 | many | - | CASSLTTLNTEAFF | TGTGCCAGCAGTTTAACAACTTTGAACACTGAAGCTTTCTTT
TRBJ2-6 | TRBV12-3/TRBV12-4 | many | TRBD1 | CASSTGAGANVLTF | TGTGCCAGCAGTACAGGGGCCGGGGCCAACGTCCTGACTTTC
TRBJ2-3 | TRBV18 | many | - | CASSLLVVARSTDTQYF | TGTGCCAGCTCACTACTCGTAGTGGCAAGAAGCACAGATACGCAGTATTTT
TRBJ1-6 | TRBV7-3 | - | TRBD1 | CASSLMALGTGRSPLRF | TGTGCCAGCAGCTTAATGGCCCTCGGGACAGGGCGATCACCCCTCCGCTTT
TRBJ1-2 | TRBV29-1 | many | - | CSVTGGYGYTF | TGCAGCGTCACGGGGGGCTATGGCTACACCTTC
TRBJ1-2 | TRBV7-6 | few | - | CASSKDGLGGYTF | TGTGCCAGCAGCAAAGACGGGTTGGGGGGCTACACCTTC
TRBJ2-1 | TRBV19 | many | TRBD2 | CASSIDGRRANRYNEQFF | TGTGCCAGTAGTATAGACGGGAGGAGGGCAAATCGCTACAATGAGCAGTTCTTC
TRBJ2-1 | TRBV7-3 | - | TRBD2 | CASSLKSSGTSEQFF | TGTGCCAGCAGCTTAAAGTCTAGCGGGACTAGTGAGCAGTTCTTC
TRBJ1-5 | TRBV5-6 | few | - | CASSSEVWGPQHF | TGTGCCAGCAGCTCCGAAGTTTGGGGGCCCCAGCATTTT
TRBJ1-1 | TRBV11-1 | many | - | CASSDPGRAVPLTFF | TGTGCCAGCAGCGACCCGGGACGTGCGGTTCCCCTGACTTTCTTT
TRBJ1-6 | TRBV6-5 | many | - | CASSYEGPSNSPLHF | TGTGCCAGCAGTTACGAGGGTCCCTCTAATTCACCCCTCCACTTT
TRBJ2-4 | TRBV3-1 | - | - | CASSPYTTGRIQYF | TGTGCCAGCAGCCCATACACGACAGGGAGGATTCAGTACTTC
TRBJ2-3 | TRBV24-1 | - | - | CATSDGQTGRRYRDTQYF | TGTGCCACCAGTGATGGACAGACTGGTCGTCGATACCGAGATACGCAGTATTTT
TRBJ2-5 | TRBV6-1 | many | TRBD1 | CASKTGLIETQYF | TGTGCCAGCAAGACAGGGTTGATAGAGACCCAGTACTTC
TRBJ1-1 | TRBV7-8 | many | - | CAVVPEAFF | TGTGCTGTAGTCCCTGAAGCTTTCTTT
TRBJ2-3 | TRBV6-1 | many | TRBD1 | CASSEGQGRNMKLGTDTQYF | TGTGCCAGCAGTGAGGGACAGGGAAGGAATATGAAGCTTGGCACAGATACGCAGTATTTT
TRBJ2-5 | TRBV7-9 | many | - | CASSNWFGALRTQYF | TGTGCCAGCAGCAACTGGTTCGGGGCTTTACGAACCCAGTACTTC
TRBJ2-3 | TRBV6-1 | few | - | CASSSPSDTQYF | TGTGCCAGCAGTTCCCCCTCAGATACGCAGTATTTT
TRBJ2-7 | TRBV11-2 | many | TRBD2 | CASSRPGLAESYEQYF | TGTGCCAGCAGCCGTCCGGGACTAGCGGAGTCCTACGAGCAGTACTTC
TRBJ2-2 | TRBV12-3/TRBV12-4 | - | - | CASSLGYGGAAGELFF | TGTGCCAGCAGTTTAGGGTACGGGGGCGCGGCCGGGGAGCTGTTTTTT
TRBJ2-5 | TRBV7-9 | many | - | CASSPLLPQETQYF | TGTGCCAGCAGCCCGCTGCTACCCCAAGAGACCCAGTACTTC
TRBJ1-2 | TRBV4-2 | few | - | CASSQDILQENYGYTF | TGTGCCAGCAGCCAAGATATTTTGCAGGAAAACTATGGCTACACCTTC
TRBJ2-3 | TRBV6-1 | many | TRBD2 | CASSELAGADTQYF | TGTGCCAGCAGTGAACTAGCGGGAGCAGATACGCAGTATTTT
TRBJ2-5 | TRBV15 | many | TRBD2 | CATSSEIAGGYGETQYF | TGTGCCACCAGCAGCGAAATAGCGGGAGGGTACGGGGAGACCCAGTACTTC
TRBJ1-5 | TRBV18 | - | - | CAGSLTGNNQPQHF | TGTGCCGGCTCATTAACAGGGAACAATCAGCCCCAGCATTTT
TRBJ2-1 | TRBV7-6 | many | TRBD1 | CASSFIPPDRGSHEQFF | TGTGCCAGCAGCTTCATTCCCCCGGACAGGGGGAGTCATGAGCAGTTCTTC